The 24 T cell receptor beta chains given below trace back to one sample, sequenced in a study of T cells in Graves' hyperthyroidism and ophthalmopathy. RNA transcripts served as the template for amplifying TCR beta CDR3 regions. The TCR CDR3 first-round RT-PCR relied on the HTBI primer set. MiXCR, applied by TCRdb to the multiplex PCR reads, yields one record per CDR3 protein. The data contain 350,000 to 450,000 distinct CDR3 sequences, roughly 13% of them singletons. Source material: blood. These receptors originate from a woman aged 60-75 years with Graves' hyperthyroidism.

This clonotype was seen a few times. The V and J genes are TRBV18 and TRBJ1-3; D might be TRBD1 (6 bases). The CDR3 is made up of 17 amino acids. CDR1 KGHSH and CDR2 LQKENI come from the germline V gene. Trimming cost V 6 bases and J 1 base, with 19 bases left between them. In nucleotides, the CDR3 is TGTGCCAGCTCCTATCTCGACCTACAGGGATCTGGAAACACCATATATTTT. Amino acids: CASSYLDLQGSGNTIYF.

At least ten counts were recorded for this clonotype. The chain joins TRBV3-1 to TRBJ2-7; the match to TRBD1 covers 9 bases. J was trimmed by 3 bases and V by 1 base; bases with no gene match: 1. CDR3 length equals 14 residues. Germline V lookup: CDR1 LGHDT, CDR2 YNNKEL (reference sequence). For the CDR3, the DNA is TGTGCCAGCAGCCAAGGGACAGGGGACTACGAGCAGTACTTC. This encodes CASSQGTGDYEQYF.

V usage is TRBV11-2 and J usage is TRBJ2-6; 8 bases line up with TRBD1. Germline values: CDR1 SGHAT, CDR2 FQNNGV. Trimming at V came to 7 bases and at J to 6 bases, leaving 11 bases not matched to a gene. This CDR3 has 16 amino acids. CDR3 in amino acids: CASISKTGAEANVLTF. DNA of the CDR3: TGTGCCAGCATCTCCAAGACAGGGGCTGAGGCCAACGTCCTGACTTTC.

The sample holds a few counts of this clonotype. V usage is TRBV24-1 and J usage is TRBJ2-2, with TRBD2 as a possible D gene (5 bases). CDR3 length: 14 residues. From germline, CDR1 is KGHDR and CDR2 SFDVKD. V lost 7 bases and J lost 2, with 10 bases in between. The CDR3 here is CATSRGGNTGELFF. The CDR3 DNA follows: TGTGCCACCAGCCGCGGAGGCAACACCGGGGAGCTGTTTTTT.

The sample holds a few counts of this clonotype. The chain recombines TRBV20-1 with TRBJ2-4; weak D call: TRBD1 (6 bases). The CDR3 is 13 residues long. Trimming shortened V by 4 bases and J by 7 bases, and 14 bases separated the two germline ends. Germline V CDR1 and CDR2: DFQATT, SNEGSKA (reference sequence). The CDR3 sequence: CSAIITRGNIQYF. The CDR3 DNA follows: TGCAGTGCTATTATTACAAGGGGGAACATTCAGTACTTC.

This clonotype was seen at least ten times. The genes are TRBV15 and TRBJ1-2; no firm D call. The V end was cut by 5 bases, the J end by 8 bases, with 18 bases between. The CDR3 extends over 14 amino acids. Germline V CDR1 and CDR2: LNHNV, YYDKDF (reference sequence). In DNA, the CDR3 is TGTGCCACCAGCGAACCCTATTCGGCGGGCGGCTACACCTTC. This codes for CATSEPYSAGGYTF.

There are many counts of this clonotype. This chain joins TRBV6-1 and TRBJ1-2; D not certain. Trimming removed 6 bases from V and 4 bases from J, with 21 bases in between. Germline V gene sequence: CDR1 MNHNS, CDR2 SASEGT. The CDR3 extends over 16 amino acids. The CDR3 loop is CASRREPSSDLYGYTF. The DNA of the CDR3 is TGTGCCAGCAGACGGGAACCATCCTCGGACCTCTATGGCTACACCTTC.

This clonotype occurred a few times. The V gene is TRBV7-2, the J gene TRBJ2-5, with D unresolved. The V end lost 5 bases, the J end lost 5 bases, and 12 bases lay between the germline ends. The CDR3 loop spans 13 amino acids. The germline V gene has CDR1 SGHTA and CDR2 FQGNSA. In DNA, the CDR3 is TGTGCCAGCAGCAATAGGGTGGGGGAGACCCAGTACTTC. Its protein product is CASSNRVGETQYF.

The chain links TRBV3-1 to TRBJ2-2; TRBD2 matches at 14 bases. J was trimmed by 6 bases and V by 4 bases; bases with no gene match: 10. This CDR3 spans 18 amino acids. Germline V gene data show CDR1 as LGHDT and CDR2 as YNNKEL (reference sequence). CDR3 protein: CASSLRTSGRPPSGELFF. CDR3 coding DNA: TGTGCCAGCAGCCTCCGGACTAGCGGGAGGCCCCCCTCCGGGGAGCTGTTTTTT.

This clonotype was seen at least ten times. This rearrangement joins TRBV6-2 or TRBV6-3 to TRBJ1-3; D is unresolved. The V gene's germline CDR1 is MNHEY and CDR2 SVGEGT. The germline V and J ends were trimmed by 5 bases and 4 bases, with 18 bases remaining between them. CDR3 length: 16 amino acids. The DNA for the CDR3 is TGTGCCAGCAGTACGAGTCATCCCCCCGGAGGAAACACCATATATTTT. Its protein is CASSTSHPPGGNTIYF.

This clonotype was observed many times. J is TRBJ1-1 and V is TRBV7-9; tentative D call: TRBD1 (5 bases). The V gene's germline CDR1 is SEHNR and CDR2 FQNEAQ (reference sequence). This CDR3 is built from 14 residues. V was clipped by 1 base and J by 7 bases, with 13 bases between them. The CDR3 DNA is TGTGCCAGCAGCTTAGGGAGGGGAAGGGGTGAAGCTTTCTTT. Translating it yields CASSLGRGRGEAFF.

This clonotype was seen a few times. Here the CDR3 DNA reads TGCGCCAGCAGCCAAGATTCGACGGGACACCTCTACGAGCAGTACTTC. Translated, it gives CASSQDSTGHLYEQYF. This chain links TRBV4-1 with TRBJ2-7, with D perhaps TRBD1 (6 bases). V was trimmed by 0 bases and J by 3 bases, leaving 15 bases between them. Germline V gene sequence: CDR1 MGHRA, CDR2 YSYEKL. The CDR3 has 16 amino acids.

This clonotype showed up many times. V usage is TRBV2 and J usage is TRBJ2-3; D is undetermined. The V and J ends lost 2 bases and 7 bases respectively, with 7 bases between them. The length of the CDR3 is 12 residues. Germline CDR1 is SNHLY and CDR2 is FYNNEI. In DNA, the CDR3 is TGTGCCAGCAGTGAACAACTGAATACGCAGTATTTT. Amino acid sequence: CASSEQLNTQYF.

CDR3 sequence (DNA): TGTGCCAGCAGCAAGGGACAGGGGGCCGGGGAGCTGTTTTTT. This codes for CASSKGQGAGELFF. The V and J genes are TRBV7-8 and TRBJ2-2; 11 bases fit TRBD1. V lost 5 bases to trimming and J lost 6 bases; unmatched junction nucleotides: 2. The CDR3 has 14 residues. Germline lookup yields CDR1 SGHVS and CDR2 FQNEAQ.

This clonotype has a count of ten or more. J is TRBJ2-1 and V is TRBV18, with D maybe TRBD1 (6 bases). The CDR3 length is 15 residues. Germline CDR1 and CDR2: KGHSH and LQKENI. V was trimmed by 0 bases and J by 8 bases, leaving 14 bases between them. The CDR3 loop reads CASSPPGRQDDEQFF. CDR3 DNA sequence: TGTGCCAGCTCACCACCGGGGAGACAGGACGATGAGCAGTTCTTC.

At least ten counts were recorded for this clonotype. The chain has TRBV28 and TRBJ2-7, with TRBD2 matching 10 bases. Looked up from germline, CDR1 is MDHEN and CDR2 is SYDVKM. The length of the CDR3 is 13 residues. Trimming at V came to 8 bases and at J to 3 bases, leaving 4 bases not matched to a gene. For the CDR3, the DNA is TGTGCCAGCGGTAGCGGGAGGATCTACGAGCAGTACTTC. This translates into CASGSGRIYEQYF.

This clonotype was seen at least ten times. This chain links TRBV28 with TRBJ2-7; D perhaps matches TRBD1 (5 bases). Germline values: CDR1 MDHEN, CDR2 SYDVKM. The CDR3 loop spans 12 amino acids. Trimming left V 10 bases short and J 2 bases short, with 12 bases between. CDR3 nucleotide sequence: TGTGCCACCTTTCAGGGCGCCTACGAGCAGTACTTC. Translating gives CATFQGAYEQYF.

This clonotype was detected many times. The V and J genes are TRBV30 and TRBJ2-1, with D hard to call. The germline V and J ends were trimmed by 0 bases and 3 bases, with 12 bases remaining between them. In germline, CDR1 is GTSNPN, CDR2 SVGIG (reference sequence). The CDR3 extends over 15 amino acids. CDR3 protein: CAWSVGWGYYNEQFF. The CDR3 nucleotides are TGTGCCTGGAGTGTAGGCTGGGGTTACTACAATGAGCAGTTCTTC.

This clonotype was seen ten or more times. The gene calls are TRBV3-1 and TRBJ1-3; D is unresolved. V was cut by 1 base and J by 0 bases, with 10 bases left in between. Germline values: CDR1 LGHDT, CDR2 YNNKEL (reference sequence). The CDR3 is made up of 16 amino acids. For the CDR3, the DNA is TGTGCCAGCAGCCAAGTCTTCCCTTTCTCTGGAAACACCATATATTTT. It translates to CASSQVFPFSGNTIYF.

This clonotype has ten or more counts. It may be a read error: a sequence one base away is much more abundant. The CDR3 loop reads CASSRDMNTEAFF. In nucleotides, the CDR3 is TGTGCCAGCAGCAGGGACATGAACACTGAAGCTTTCTTT. The rearrangement uses TRBV12-3 or TRBV12-4 and TRBJ1-1; maybe TRBD1 (6 bases). Between the trimmed V and J ends, which lost 6 bases and 0 bases, there was a span of 8 bases. The CDR3 is made up of 13 amino acids.

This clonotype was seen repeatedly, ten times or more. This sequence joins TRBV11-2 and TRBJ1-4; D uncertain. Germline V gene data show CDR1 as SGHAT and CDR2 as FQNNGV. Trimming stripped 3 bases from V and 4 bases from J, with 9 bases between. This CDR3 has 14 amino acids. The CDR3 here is CASSFGSVNEKLFF. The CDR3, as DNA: TGTGCCAGCAGCTTCGGGTCAGTTAATGAAAAACTGTTTTTT.

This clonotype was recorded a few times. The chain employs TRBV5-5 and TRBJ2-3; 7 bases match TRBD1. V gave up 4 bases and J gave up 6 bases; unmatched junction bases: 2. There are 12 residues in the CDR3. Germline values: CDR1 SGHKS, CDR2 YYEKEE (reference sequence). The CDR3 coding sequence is TGTGCCAGCAGCGTACAGGGGGATACGCAGTATTTT. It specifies CASSVQGDTQYF.

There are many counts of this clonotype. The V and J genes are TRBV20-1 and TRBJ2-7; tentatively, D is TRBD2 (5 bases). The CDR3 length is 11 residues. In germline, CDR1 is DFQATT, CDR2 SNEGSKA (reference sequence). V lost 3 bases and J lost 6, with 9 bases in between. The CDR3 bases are TGCAGTGCTAGCCGGAGGACCGAGCAGTACTTC. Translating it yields CSASRRTEQYF.

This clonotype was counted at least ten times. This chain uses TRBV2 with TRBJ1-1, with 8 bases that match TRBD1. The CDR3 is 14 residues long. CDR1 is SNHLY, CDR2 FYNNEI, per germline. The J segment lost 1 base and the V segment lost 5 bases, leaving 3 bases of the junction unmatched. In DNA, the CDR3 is TGTGCCAGCAGTACCGGACAGGGGAACACTGAAGCTTTCTTT. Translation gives CASSTGQGNTEAFF.